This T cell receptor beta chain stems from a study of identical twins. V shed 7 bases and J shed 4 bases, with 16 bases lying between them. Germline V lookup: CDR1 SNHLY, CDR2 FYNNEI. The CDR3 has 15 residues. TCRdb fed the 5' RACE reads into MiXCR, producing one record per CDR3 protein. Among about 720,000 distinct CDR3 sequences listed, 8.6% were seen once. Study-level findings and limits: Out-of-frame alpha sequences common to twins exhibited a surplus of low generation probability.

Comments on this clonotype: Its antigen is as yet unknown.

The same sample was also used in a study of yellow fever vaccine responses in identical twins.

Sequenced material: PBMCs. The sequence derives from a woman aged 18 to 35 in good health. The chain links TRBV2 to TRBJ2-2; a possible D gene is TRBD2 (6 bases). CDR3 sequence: CASTEIVGGTGELFF. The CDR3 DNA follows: TGTGCCAGCACGGAGATAGTCGGGGGCACCGGGGAGCTGTTTTTT. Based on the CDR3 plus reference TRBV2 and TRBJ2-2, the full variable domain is EPEVTQTPSHQVTQMGQEVILRCVPISNHLYFYWYRQILGQKVEFLVSFYNNEISEKSEIFDDQFSVERPDGSNFTLKIRSTKLEDSAMYFCASTEIVGGTGELFFGEGSRLTVL.